These 30 T cell receptor beta chains were sequenced from one sample in a study of T cell clonality in common variable immunodeficiency. Some clones are missing from TCRdb's copy, which holds only in-frame ones; the method was immunoSEQ multiplex PCR. This sample carries approximately 45,000 clones, none of them present only once. The material sequenced was peripheral blood mononuclear cells. These receptors were collected from a person aged 18-70 years in good health.

There are many counts of this clone. Sequencing ends 3 residues short of the CDR3 end; the germline J gene provides the rest. The chain employs TRBV7-2 and TRBJ2-7; 9 nucleotides match TRBD2. The CDR3 is 13 residues long. Germline-derived CDR1 and CDR2 are SGHTA and FQGNSA. Losses at the gene ends were 5 bases for V and 3 bases for J; bases not matched to a gene: 2. CDR3 bases read: TGTGCCAGCAGCGCGGGGGGGGGCTACGAG. This gives the protein CASSAGGGYE. The complete CDR3 reads CASSAGGGYEQYF. Together with reference TRBV7-2 and TRBJ2-7, the CDR3 gives the full variable domain: GAGVSQSPSNKVTEKGKDVELRCDPISGHTALYWYRQSLGQGLEFLIYFQGNSAPDKSGLPSDRFSAERTGGSVSTLTIQRTQQEDSAVYLCASSAGGGYEQYFGPGTRLTVT.

The table lists this clone with many counts. The sequence runs out 3 residues before the end of the CDR3; the remainder is reconstructed from the germline J gene. The rearrangement links TRBV20-1 to TRBJ2-1, with D unresolved. V was pared by 0 bases and J by 4 bases, with 19 bases between. The CDR3 spans 17 residues. Germline CDR1 is DFQATT and CDR2 is SNEGSKA (reference sequence). The CDR3 bases that were read are TGCAGTGCTAGAGATTCGGGTCGACTCCAATCTTACAATGAG. Protein sequence: CSARDSGRLQSYNE. The whole CDR3 reads CSARDSGRLQSYNEQFF.

This clone was detected ten times or more. Read sequence stops 3 residues before the CDR3 end, and the germline J gene provides the missing end. The chain uses TRBV9 and TRBJ2-3; 7 nucleotides align to TRBD2. The CDR3 loop spans 14 amino acids. Trimming cost V 2 bases and J 2 bases; bases outside gene matches: 2. Germline V lookup: CDR1 SGDLS, CDR2 YYNGEE. CDR3: CASSVGGYTDTQYF. The sequenced CDR3 bases are TGTGCCAGCAGCGTCGGGGGGTACACAGATACG.

This clone was counted many times. CDR3 DNA (partial): TGCGCCAGCAGCTTGGGGGGCGACTATGGC. Protein product: CASSLGGDYG. The whole CDR3 sequence reads CASSLGGDYGYTF. The chain links TRBV5-1 to TRBJ1-2; tentative D call: TRBD1 (5 bases). The CDR3 extends 3 residues past the end of the read, so its final part is completed from the germline J gene. The germline gives CDR1 SGHRS, CDR2 YFSETQ. This CDR3 spans 13 amino acids. V was trimmed by 0 bases and J by 3 bases, leaving 6 bases between them.

Many counts were recorded for this clone. The CDR3 end falls 3 residues outside the read, so it is completed with the germline J gene. The chain is built from TRBV10-3 and TRBJ1-5; weak D call: TRBD1 (5 bases). The CDR3 runs 15 residues. V lost 3 bases and J lost 1, with 10 bases in between. CDR1 is ENHRY, CDR2 SYGVKD, per germline. The CDR3 spells CAISDSGGSNQPQHF. Partial CDR3 DNA: TGTGCCATCAGTGATTCGGGGGGAAGCAATCAGCCC.

This clone was seen a handful of times. Just one base apart from a much larger clone, this may be a read error. From the germline J gene comes the end of the CDR3, since the read stops 3 residues before it. This sequence joins TRBV6-1 and TRBJ2-2; 10 nucleotides match TRBD1. Germline values: CDR1 MNHNS, CDR2 SASEGT. The CDR3 has 14 residues. The CDR3 is CASSATGGNEKLFF. The DNA read from the CDR3 is TGTGCCAGCAGTGCGACAGGGGGCAATGAAAAG.

This clone was recorded many times. The read gets to within 3 residues of the CDR3 end, and the germline J gene fills in the rest. The chain combines TRBV20-1 with TRBJ2-4; tentatively, D is TRBD2 (6 bases). CDR1 DFQATT and CDR2 SNEGSKA come from the germline V gene (reference sequence). Trimming cost V 5 bases and J 0 bases, with 14 bases left between them. The CDR3 runs to 15 residues. CDR3 sequence reads: CSAVDWGVAKNIQYF. The part of the CDR3 DNA that was read is TGCAGTGCTGTGGACTGGGGGGTAGCCAAAAACATT.

This clone has at least ten counts. The CDR3 protein is CASARQGSTGELFF. CDR3 DNA (partial): TGTGCCAGTGCTAGACAGGGATCTACCGGGGAG. The gene calls are TRBV19 and TRBJ2-2; 7 positions agree with TRBD1. The missing CDR3 end, 3 residues past where the read stops, is filled in from the germline J gene. The V segment lost 8 bases and the J segment 5 bases; nucleotides outside the gene matches: 8. Germline V lookup: CDR1 LNHDA, CDR2 SQIVND (reference sequence). This CDR3 has 14 amino acids.

This clone was seen repeatedly, ten times or more. Read coverage stops 3 residues before the CDR3 terminus; the germline J gene supplies the remainder. The chain recombines TRBV20-1 with TRBJ2-2; D is possibly TRBD2 (5 bases). Trimming left V 0 bases short and J 6 bases short, with 14 bases between. The CDR3 is made up of 15 amino acids. Looked up from germline, CDR1 is DFQATT and CDR2 is SNEGSKA (reference sequence). Partial CDR3 DNA: TGCAGTGCTAGAGATGTTCGAGGGCGGGCCGGGGAG. Its protein product is CSARDVRGRAGE. The whole CDR3 region reads CSARDVRGRAGELFF.

This clone was detected ten times or more. Coverage ceases 3 residues before the CDR3 finishes, and the germline J gene fills in the end. This rearrangement joins TRBV30 to TRBJ1-6, with TRBD1 matching over 7 bases. The germline V gene has CDR1 GTSNPN and CDR2 SVGIG (reference sequence). With 3 bases clipped from V and 8 bases from J, the junction kept 7 bases outside the gene matches. CDR3 length: 14 residues. The CDR3: CAWRGTATHSPLHF. The covered CDR3 bases are TGTGCCTGGAGGGGGACAGCGACGCATTCACCC.

This clone was counted ten times or more. From the germline J gene comes the end of the CDR3, since the read stops 3 residues before it. The chain carries TRBV7-2 and TRBJ1-2, with a tentative D call TRBD1 (5 bases). The CDR3 contains 14 residues. Germline CDR1 is SGHTA and CDR2 is FQGNSA. This CDR3 reads CASSLAPHEGGYTF. The sequenced part of the CDR3 DNA is TGTGCCAGCAGCTTAGCCCCACACGAGGGGGGC.

This clone was counted at least ten times. The sequenced fragment ends 3 residues before the CDR3 boundary, so the rest is inferred from the germline J gene. The chain links TRBV20-1 to TRBJ2-3, with 12 bases that match TRBD2. V gave up 6 bases and J gave up 3 bases; unmatched junction bases: 7. Per germline, CDR1 DFQATT and CDR2 SNEGSKA (reference sequence). The CDR3 length is 15 residues. CDR3 loop: CSAPPLAGGTDTQYF. CDR3 DNA, as far as it was read: TGCAGTGCCCCTCCCCTAGCGGGGGGGACAGATACG.

This clone was picked up many times. Read coverage stops 3 residues before the CDR3 terminus; the germline J gene supplies the remainder. V usage is TRBV5-1 and J usage is TRBJ1-1; D unresolved. The CDR3 is made up of 13 amino acids. Between the trimmed V and J ends, which lost 3 bases and 5 bases, there was a span of 11 bases. Germline CDR1 reads SGHRS; CDR2 reads YFSETQ. The covered CDR3 bases are TGCGCCAGCAGCTGGGTCGGGTTAACTGAA. Its protein product is CASSWVGLTE. The CDR3, in full, reads CASSWVGLTEAFF.

This clone was seen many times. The read ends 3 residues early relative to the CDR3; the germline J gene fills the gap. The rearrangement links TRBV2 to TRBJ1-5, with 8 bases aligning to TRBD1. CDR3 length: 14 residues. Germline V gives CDR1 SNHLY, CDR2 FYNNEI. J was trimmed by 4 bases and V by 6 bases; bases with no gene match: 5. Here the CDR3 reads CASSGQGGNQPQHF. The CDR3 DNA, read in part, is TGTGCCAGCAGCGGACAGGGAGGTAATCAGCCC. Using reference TRBV2 and TRBJ1-5 for the parts outside the CDR3, the full variable domain is EPEVTQTPSHQVTQMGQEVILRCVPISNHLYFYWYRQILGQKVEFLVSFYNNEISEKSEIFDDQFSVERPDGSNFTLKIRSTKLEDSAMYFCASSGQGGNQPQHFGDGTRLSIL.

In its sample, this clone was seen many times. The junction shows a germline mismatch at one end, possibly a read error. The read stops 3 residues short of the end of the CDR3; the missing end is completed from the germline J gene. The chain recombines TRBV29-1 with TRBJ1-1, with D possibly matching TRBD1 (6 bases). Germline lookup yields CDR1 SQVTM and CDR2 ANQGSEA. The CDR3 is made up of 15 amino acids. Partial CDR3 DNA: TGCAGCGTCGAAGGGGTCCAACAGGGCCTAGGTGAA. It is translated as CSVEGVQQGLGE. The whole CDR3 region reads CSVEGVQQGLGEAFF.

This clone was seen ten or more times. With the read ending 3 residues before the CDR3 end, the germline J gene is used to fill in that end. This chain joins TRBV20-1 and TRBJ2-7, with D possibly being TRBD2 (7 bases). The CDR3 consists of 16 residues. CDR1 and CDR2 (germline): DFQATT, SNEGSKA (reference sequence). V was clipped by 3 bases and J by 2 bases, with 20 bases between them. The covered CDR3 bases are TGCAGTGCTAGGGACCGCGCGGGGGCGGGGGCCTACGAG. Protein: CSARDRAGAGAYE. In full, the CDR3 reads CSARDRAGAGAYEQYF.

Only a few counts were recorded for this clone. Mismatch with germline at one junction end may stem from a read error. Read data end 3 residues before the CDR3 end; the end is taken from the germline J gene. Other DNA sequences from this sample encode an identical CDR3 as well. The chain recombines TRBV7-2 with TRBJ2-3, with 10 nucleotides matching TRBD2. The CDR3 loop spans 16 amino acids. The V gene's germline CDR1 is SGHTA and CDR2 FQGNSA. The CDR3 spells CASSLASGSGADTQYF. The part of the CDR3 DNA that was read is TGTGCCAGCAGCCTAGCTAGCGGGAGTGGCGCAGATACG.

This clone was picked up many times. The observed sequence ends 3 residues before the CDR3 terminus, with the missing tail filled in from the germline J gene. This chain links TRBV5-1 with TRBJ2-1; 12 bases are shared with TRBD2. V shed 0 bases and J 6 bases; nucleotides not matched to a gene: 4. The germline CDR1 and CDR2 sequences are SGHRS and YFSETQ. The CDR3 consists of 16 residues. CDR3 in amino acids: CASSLGASGRGNEQFF. The covered CDR3 bases are TGCGCCAGCAGCTTGGGAGCTAGCGGGAGGGGCAATGAG.

This clone occurred many times. CDR3 loop: CASSPPGGSNQPQHF. The sequenced part of the CDR3 DNA is TGTGCCAGCTCACCCCCGGGGGGTAGCAATCAGCCC. The V call is TRBV18, the J call TRBJ1-5, with D possibly TRBD1 on 5 matching bases. The read terminates 3 residues ahead of where the CDR3 ends, so the germline J gene completes it. Germline CDR1 KGHSH, CDR2 LQKENI. The CDR3 consists of 15 residues. V was clipped by 3 bases and J by 0 bases, with 9 bases between them. Using reference TRBV18 and TRBJ1-5 for the parts outside the CDR3, the full variable domain is NAGVMQNPRHLVRRRGQEARLRCSPMKGHSHVYWYRQLPEEGLKFMVYLQKENIIDESGMPKERFSAEFPKEGPSILRIQQVVRGDSAAYFCASSPPGGSNQPQHFGDGTRLSIL.

This clone appeared many times. The sequence runs out 3 residues before the end of the CDR3; the remainder is reconstructed from the germline J gene. The V and J genes are TRBV2 and TRBJ1-4, with 8 bases identical to TRBD1. V shed 8 bases, J shed 7 bases, and the junction held 6 bases outside the gene matches. Germline assignment: CDR1 SNHLY and CDR2 FYNNEI. This CDR3 has 13 residues. The CDR3 here is CASEQGGLEKLFF. The sequenced part of the CDR3 DNA is TGTGCCAGCGAACAGGGGGGACTTGAAAAA. Full variable domain (missing parts from reference TRBV2 and TRBJ1-4): EPEVTQTPSHQVTQMGQEVILRCVPISNHLYFYWYRQILGQKVEFLVSFYNNEISEKSEIFDDQFSVERPDGSNFTLKIRSTKLEDSAMYFCASEQGGLEKLFFGSGTQLSVL.

There are a few counts of this clone. A much larger clonotype is one base distant, so this may be a read error. The sequence runs out 3 residues before the end of the CDR3; the remainder is reconstructed from the germline J gene. The chain is built from TRBV7-8 and TRBJ1-2, with D tentatively TRBD1 (5 bases). The CDR3 contains 13 residues. V was trimmed by 5 bases and J by 3 bases, leaving 10 bases between them. The V gene's germline CDR1 is SGHVS and CDR2 FQNEAQ. CDR3 DNA (partial): TGTGCCAGCAGCGTGGGCAGGGACTATGGC. The encoded protein is CASSVGRDYG. In full, the CDR3 reads CASSVGRDYGYTF.

This clone was picked up many times. The read terminates 3 residues ahead of where the CDR3 ends, so the germline J gene completes it. The J gene is TRBJ1-6, the V gene TRBV7-3; 7 bases line up with TRBD1. V dropped 5 bases and J dropped 8; count of bases not matched to a gene: 15. Germline V gives CDR1 SGHTA, CDR2 FQGTGA. The CDR3 contains 17 residues. CDR3 residues: CASSPTPRQGVDSPLHF. CDR3 bases read: TGTGCCAGCAGCCCGACACCCAGACAGGGAGTGGATTCACCC.

This clone was detected many times. The read halts 3 residues ahead of the CDR3 end, with the missing end drawn from the germline J gene. The chain links TRBV29-1 to TRBJ1-2, with 8 bases lining up with TRBD1. CDR1 and CDR2 (germline): SQVTM, ANQGSEA. The CDR3 sequence is 14 residues long. V was clipped by 2 bases and J by 4 bases; unmatched bases: 6. Incomplete CDR3 DNA: TGCAGCGTTGAATTTGTCGACAGGGGCTATGGC. Amino acid sequence: CSVEFVDRGYG. The CDR3, in full, reads CSVEFVDRGYGYTF. Together with reference TRBV29-1 and TRBJ1-2, the CDR3 gives the full variable domain: SAVISQKPSRDICQRGTSLTIQCQVDSQVTMMFWYRQQPGQSLTLIATANQGSEATYESGFVIDKFPISRPNLTFSTLTVSNMSPEDSSIYLCSVEFVDRGYGYTFGSGTRLTVV.

This clone was detected ten times or more. The read finishes 3 residues shy of the CDR3 end, and the germline J gene is used to complete it. J is TRBJ2-5 and V is TRBV20-1; D might be TRBD2 (6 bases). Germline CDR1 and CDR2: DFQATT and SNEGSKA (reference sequence). With 3 bases removed from V and 5 bases from J, the gap between germline ends came to 16 bases. The CDR3 totals 14 residues. This CDR3 is CSARRAGTDETQYF. CDR3 DNA, as far as it was read: TGCAGTGCTAGGAGAGCGGGTACGGATGAGACC.

This clone was counted only a few times. The read halts 3 residues ahead of the CDR3 end, with the missing end drawn from the germline J gene. The chain couples TRBV5-1 to TRBJ2-7, with TRBD1 matching over 9 bases. CDR3 length equals 14 residues. Germline CDR1 is SGHRS and CDR2 is YFSETQ. V lost 4 bases and J lost 6; bases outside the gene matches: 8. The sequenced part of the CDR3 DNA is TGCGCCAGCAGCCCGGACAGGGGAGAGGGCGAG. It specifies CASSPDRGEGE. The full CDR3 reads CASSPDRGEGEQYF.

This clone was detected a few times. The CDR3 end falls 3 residues outside the read, so it is completed with the germline J gene. The J gene is TRBJ1-2, the V gene TRBV2; 8 bases agree with TRBD1. The junction had 2 bases not matched to a gene; V was cut back by 2 bases and J by 0 bases. This CDR3 is built from 15 residues. CDR1 SNHLY and CDR2 FYNNEI come from the germline V gene. CDR3 amino acids: CASSETTGANYGYTF. The sequenced part of the CDR3 DNA is TGTGCCAGCAGTGAAACGACAGGGGCTAACTATGGC. Full variable domain (missing parts from reference TRBV2 and TRBJ1-2): EPEVTQTPSHQVTQMGQEVILRCVPISNHLYFYWYRQILGQKVEFLVSFYNNEISEKSEIFDDQFSVERPDGSNFTLKIRSTKLEDSAMYFCASSETTGANYGYTFGSGTRLTVV.

This clone was counted at least ten times. The read stops 3 residues short of the end of the CDR3; the missing end is completed from the germline J gene. The chain links TRBV20-1 to TRBJ2-1, with D uncertain. V dropped 1 base and J dropped 8 bases, with 6 bases sitting between them. Germline-derived CDR1 and CDR2 are DFQATT and SNEGSKA (reference sequence). CDR3 length equals 11 residues. CDR3 bases read: TGCAGTGCTAGAGCGGTAGATGAG. Amino acid sequence: CSARAVDE. The whole CDR3 sequence reads CSARAVDEQFF.

In its sample, this clone was seen many times. The read halts 3 residues ahead of the CDR3 end, with the missing end drawn from the germline J gene. The chain joins TRBV7-2 to TRBJ1-5; TRBD1 matches 7 bases. Germline CDR1 and CDR2: SGHTA and FQGNSA. Trimming cost V 2 bases and J 6 bases; bases outside gene matches: 4. The CDR3 extends over 14 amino acids. CDR3 DNA (partial): TGTGCCAGCAGCTTAAGACAGGGTGTTCAGCCC. Translating it yields CASSLRQGVQP. The full CDR3 protein is CASSLRQGVQPQHF.

This clone was detected many times. The CDR3 end lies 3 residues beyond the end of the read and is filled in from the germline J gene. V is TRBV20-1 and J is TRBJ2-3, with D possibly TRBD2 on 5 matching bases. The germline V and J ends were trimmed by 5 bases and 2 bases, with 17 bases remaining between them. This CDR3 has 15 amino acids. CDR1 and CDR2 (germline): DFQATT, SNEGSKA (reference sequence). This chain's CDR3 is CSARPPGVSTDTQYF. The DNA read from the CDR3 is TGCAGTGCTCGACCTCCCGGGGTTTCCACAGATACG.

The sample holds many counts of this clone. The read stops 3 residues short of the end of the CDR3; the missing end is completed from the germline J gene. The V call is TRBV19, the J call TRBJ1-1; the D gene is possibly TRBD1 (5 bases). This CDR3 is built from 11 residues. Germline V gene data show CDR1 as LNHDA and CDR2 as SQIVND (reference sequence). V lost 4 bases and J lost 7, with 7 bases in between. CDR3 DNA, as far as it was read: TGTGCCAGTAGTACAGGGTTTGAA. Encoded protein: CASSTGFE. The whole CDR3 protein reads CASSTGFEAFF.